The 3 T cell receptor beta chains presented below share a single source sample, sequenced in a study of blood T cell repertoires in COVID-19. TCRdb's table, derived via immunoSEQ multiplex PCR, lists solely in-frame clones and lacks some. Seen here are about 41,000 clones, 80% to 90% observed once, and the top ten hold less than 45%. What was sequenced was peripheral blood. All receptors derive from a woman at least 80 years old with active or convalescent COVID-19.

The chain couples TRBV3-1 (or the pseudogene TRBV3-2) to TRBJ2-3; D is uncertain. The ends were cut back, 6 bases at V and 2 bases at J, with 9 bases in the middle. Germline assignment: CDR1 LGHDT and CDR2 YNNKEL (reference sequence). The CDR3 extends over 13 amino acids. The CDR3 here is CASREWNTDTQYF. The DNA of the CDR3 is TGTGCCAGCAGGGAGTGGAACACAGATACGCAGTATTTT.

J is TRBJ1-2 and V is TRBV5-1; D is perhaps TRBD1 (6 bases). The CDR3 runs 15 residues. Trimming left V 0 bases short and J 3 bases short, with 12 bases between. Germline V gives CDR1 SGHRS, CDR2 YFSETQ. DNA of the CDR3: TGCGCCAGCAGCTTGGCTCGGGGGGCGGACTATGGCTACACCTTC. It specifies CASSLARGADYGYTF.

The gene calls are TRBV2 and TRBJ1-5, with D uncertain. The CDR3 sequence is 13 residues long. Germline V gene sequence: CDR1 SNHLY, CDR2 FYNNEI. Trimming took off 7 bases at V and 0 bases at J, with 7 bases between the two ends. The CDR3 DNA is TGTGCCAGCAATGACATTAGCAATCAGCCCCAGCATTTT. Residues: CASNDISNQPQHF.